This T cell receptor (beta chain) was sequenced in a study of CD4 T cells in relation to SARS-CoV-2 and coronaviruses. Overall study context: After nine to eleven days of antigen culture, PBMC TCR beta CDR3s were sequenced. Controls used an HIV-1 Nef peptide pool or no peptide. Study-wide findings and caveats: Samples before the pandemic and after infection were not matched within any donor.

CD4+ T cells from unexposed donors were obtained before the COVID-19 pandemic (2011-2018). CD4+ T cells were isolated from the cells after about nine days of culture. As cell numbers allowed, unexposed-donor CD4+ T cells faced SARS-CoV-2 S/N and four cold-coronavirus spikes. Clones were sequenced by immunoSEQ multiplex PCR, and TCRdb holds only the in-frame ones, with some missing. The sample has 15,000 to 20,000 clones; 60% to 75% are singletons. Concerning this clone: What it binds is not known.

V was clipped by 4 bases and J by 8 bases; unmatched bases: 13. CDR3 length: 17 residues. Germline CDR1 and CDR2: LGHDT and YNNKEL (reference sequence). This TCR was recovered from a human donor in good health. Input material: CD4+ T cells from PBMCs, cultured in vitro. The V and J genes are TRBV3-1 (or the pseudogene TRBV3-2) and TRBJ1-6; TRBD1 matches at 8 bases. The CDR3 region has the DNA TGTGCCAGCAGCCCGAACAGGGGGGCGAAAATGGATTCACCCCTCCACTTT. It encodes CASSPNRGAKMDSPLHF.